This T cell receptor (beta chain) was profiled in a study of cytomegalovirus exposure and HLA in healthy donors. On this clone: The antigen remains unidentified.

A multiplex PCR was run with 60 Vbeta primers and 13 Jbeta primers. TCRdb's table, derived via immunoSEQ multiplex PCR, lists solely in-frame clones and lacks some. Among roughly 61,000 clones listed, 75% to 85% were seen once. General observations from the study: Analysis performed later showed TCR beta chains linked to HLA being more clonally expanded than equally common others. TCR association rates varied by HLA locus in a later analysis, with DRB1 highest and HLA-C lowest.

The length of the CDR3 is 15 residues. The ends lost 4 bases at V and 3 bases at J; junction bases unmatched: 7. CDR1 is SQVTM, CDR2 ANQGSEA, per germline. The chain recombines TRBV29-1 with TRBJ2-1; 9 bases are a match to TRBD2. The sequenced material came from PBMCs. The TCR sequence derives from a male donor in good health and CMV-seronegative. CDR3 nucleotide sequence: TGCAGCGTTGCCCCGGAGACTAGCGGCTACAATGAGCAGTTCTTC. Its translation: CSVAPETSGYNEQFF.